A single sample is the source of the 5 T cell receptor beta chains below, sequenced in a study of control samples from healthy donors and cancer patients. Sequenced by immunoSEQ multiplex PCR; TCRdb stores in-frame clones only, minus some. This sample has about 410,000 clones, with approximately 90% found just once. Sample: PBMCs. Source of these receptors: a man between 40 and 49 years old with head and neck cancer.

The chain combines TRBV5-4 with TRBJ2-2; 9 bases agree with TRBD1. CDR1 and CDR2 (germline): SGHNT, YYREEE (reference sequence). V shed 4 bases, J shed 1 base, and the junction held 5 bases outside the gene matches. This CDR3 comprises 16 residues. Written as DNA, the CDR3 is TGTGCCAGCAGCCGCACAGGGGGCTGGAACACCGGGGAGCTGTTTTTT. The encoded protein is CASSRTGGWNTGELFF.

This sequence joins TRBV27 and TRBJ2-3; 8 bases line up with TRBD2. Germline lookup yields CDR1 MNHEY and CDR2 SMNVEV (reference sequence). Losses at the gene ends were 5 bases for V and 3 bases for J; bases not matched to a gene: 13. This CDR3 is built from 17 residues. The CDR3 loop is CASSHPPVSGRTDTQYF. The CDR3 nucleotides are TGTGCCAGCAGTCACCCCCCCGTAAGCGGGAGAACAGATACGCAGTATTTT.

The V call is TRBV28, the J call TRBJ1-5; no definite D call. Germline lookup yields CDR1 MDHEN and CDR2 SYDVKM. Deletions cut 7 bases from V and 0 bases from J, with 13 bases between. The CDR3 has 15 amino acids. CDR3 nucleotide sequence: TGTGCCAGCACTCCGGGCGGTGATAGCAATCAGCCCCAGCATTTT. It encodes CASTPGGDSNQPQHF.

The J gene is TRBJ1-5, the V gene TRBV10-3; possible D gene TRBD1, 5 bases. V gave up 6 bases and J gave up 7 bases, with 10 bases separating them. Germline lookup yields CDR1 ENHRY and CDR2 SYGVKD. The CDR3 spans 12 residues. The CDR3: CAIRGEGQPQHF. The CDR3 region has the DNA TGTGCCATCAGGGGGGAAGGACAGCCCCAGCATTTT.

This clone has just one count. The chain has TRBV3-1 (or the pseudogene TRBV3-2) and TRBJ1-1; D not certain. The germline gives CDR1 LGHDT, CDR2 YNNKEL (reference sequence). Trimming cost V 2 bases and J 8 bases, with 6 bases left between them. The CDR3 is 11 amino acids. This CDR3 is CASSQRAEAFF. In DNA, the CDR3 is TGTGCCAGCAGCCAACGGGCAGAAGCTTTCTTT.